This TCR beta chain comes out of a study of cytomegalovirus exposure and HLA in healthy donors. Worth noting for this clone: As yet, its antigen is unknown.

PCR used 60 Vbeta primers and 13 Jbeta primers. The method was immunoSEQ multiplex PCR; TCRdb's version includes in-frame clones alone and lacks a portion of them. The sample holds around 100,000 clones; approximately 70% are singletons and the top ten take roughly 0.92%. CDR1 is MGHDK, CDR2 SYGVNS, per germline. Losses at the gene ends were 2 bases for V and 8 bases for J; bases not matched to a gene: 9. There are 15 residues in the CDR3. Overall study findings and caveats: For TCR beta chains, V- and J-gene trimming was later linked to a missense DCLRE1C variant. The presence/absence work took it that sequencing depth was about the same across donors.

Sequencing was performed on PBMCs. This receptor was taken from a young woman in good health and CMV-seronegative. The chain combines TRBV25-1 with TRBJ1-2, with TRBD1 identical over 9 bases. CDR3 sequence: CASSEQGDRGGGYTF. DNA for the CDR3: TGTGCCAGCAGTGAACAGGGAGACAGGGGGGGAGGCTACACCTTC.